This T cell receptor (beta chain) was identified in a study of T cells after yellow fever vaccination. This clonotype was seen more than once but under ten times. Its specificity is unknown. TCRdb re-analysed the 5' RACE reads in MiXCR, keeping a single row per CDR3 protein. The profile covers 300,000 or so distinct CDR3 sequences, with almost 4% appearing a single time and 20% to 25% taken by the ten largest. The study's findings and limits: Researchers cautioned that FACS-sorted repertoires could harbor abundant clonotypes contaminating from the bulk population. Clones that expanded after primary vaccination mostly reappeared after the booster (roughly 96% CD4, about 89% CD8). A weaker but faster secondary response was observed, peaking on day 5 versus 15. Among all clonotypes, a small share was observed in both CD4 and CD8 compartments.

Germline CDR1 reads SGHRS; CDR2 reads YFSETQ. This CDR3 has 15 residues. V lost 0 bases and J lost 2, with 10 bases in between. The clonotype originates from a man aged 18 to 35 who received the YFV17D yellow fever vaccine. The rearrangement uses TRBV5-1 and TRBJ2-3; unclear D gene. The specimen comprised PBMCs, sampled 5 days after the yellow fever booster vaccination. The CDR3 sequence is CASSLGRSITDTQYF. The CDR3 region has the DNA TGCGCCAGCAGCTTGGGACGGTCTATCACAGATACGCAGTATTTT.